Listed below are T cell receptor beta chains from one sample, sequenced in a study of immune evolution from preneoplasia to lung adenocarcinoma. Some clones are missing from TCRdb's copy, which holds only in-frame ones; the method was immunoSEQ multiplex PCR. This table holds about 4,900 clones, around nine tenths found once. Sequencing was done on a sample of FFPE atypical adenomatous hyperplasia tissue from the lung. The receptors stem from a person aged 65-85 years with lung adenocarcinoma. CDR3s include the opening cysteine and the closing phenylalanine or tryptophan. D genes are given only for firm matches. Rows may omit the clone size; those that give it use once, few, many or a size class.

.	TRBV5-1	TRBJ2-5	.	TGCGCCAGCAGCTTGGTGGCAGGGTTCGGGGAGACCCAGTACTTC	CASSLVAGFGETQYF
.	TRBV5-1	TRBJ2-3	.	TGCGCCAGCAGCAAGGGCCGTTCCGACACTAGCACAGATACGCAGTATTTT	CASSKGRSDTSTDTQYF
TRBD2	TRBV11-1	TRBJ2-1	.	TGTGCCAGCAGCCAGCGGGAGCCATCGAGTGAGCAGTTCTTC	CASSQREPSSEQFF
.	TRBV6-1	TRBJ1-2	.	TGTGCCAGCAGTGAAGATGGACCGAGGATCTATGGCTACACCTTC	CASSEDGPRIYGYTF
.	TRBV21-1	TRBJ1-2	.	TGTGCCAGCAGCAAAATTGACAGGGGGTATGGCTACACCTTC	CASSKIDRGYGYTF
.	TRBV20-1	TRBJ1-2	once	TGCAGTGTTAGGGGCCCCTATGGCTACACCTTC	CSVRGPYGYTF
TRBD2	TRBV30	TRBJ2-2	.	TGTGCCTGGAGTGTAGGGAGGGGCGGGGAGCTGTTTTTT	CAWSVGRGGELFF
.	TRBV30	TRBJ1-5	.	TGTGCCTGGGGGGCCCTAGATCAGCCCCAGCATTTT	CAWGALDQPQHF
.	TRBV5-8	TRBJ1-5	.	TGTGCCAGCAGCGCCTGGATCGACGGTCAGCCCCAGCATTTT	CASSAWIDGQPQHF
.	TRBV20-1	TRBJ2-1	.	TGCAGTGCCTTGATCGGGGTTGAGCAGTTCTTC	CSALIGVEQFF
.	TRBV6-5	TRBJ2-7	.	TGTGCCAGCAGTTACTCGGGGACGGGCGAGCAGTACTTC	CASSYSGTGEQYF
TRBD1	TRBV15	TRBJ2-5	.	TGTGCCACCAGCAGAGATAGGGGACAGAGCGTAGAGACCCAGTACTTC	CATSRDRGQSVETQYF
.	TRBV28	TRBJ1-2	.	TGTGCCAGCAGTTTAGCGGCCGACGGCTATGGCTACACCTTC	CASSLAADGYGYTF
.	TRBV11-2	TRBJ2-7	.	TGTGCCAGCAGCCACCGAACGGGCTACGAGCAGTACTTC	CASSHRTGYEQYF
.	TRBV12-5	TRBJ2-4	once	TGTGCTAGCGGGCCCTCCGGGACAGCCAAAAACATTCAGTACTTC	CASGPSGTAKNIQYF
.	TRBV5-4	TRBJ2-2	.	TGTGCCAGCAGCTTGGGGATAGGGGTGATATCCACCGGGGAGCTGTTTTTT	CASSLGIGVISTGELFF
TRBD1	TRBV6-1	TRBJ2-5	.	TGTGCCAGCAGCTTTGACAGGGGGAAAGAGACCCAGTACTTC	CASSFDRGKETQYF
.	TRBV6-1	TRBJ2-7	.	TGTGCCAGCAGTGACAGGGGGGGCCCCTACGAGCAGTACTTC	CASSDRGGPYEQYF
.	TRBV29-1	TRBJ1-1	.	TGCAGCGTTCTCAGAAACACTGAAGCTTTCTTT	CSVLRNTEAFF
TRBD1	TRBV6-1	TRBJ1-2	.	TGTGCCAGCACCTTGATACGGGACAGGGAGAGGGGCTACACCTTC	CASTLIRDRERGYTF
TRBD2	TRBV29-1	TRBJ2-6	.	TGCAGCGTTGAGAACGGGACTAGCGGATCTGGGGCCAACGTCCTGACTTTC	CSVENGTSGSGANVLTF
TRBD1	TRBV7-3	TRBJ2-5	.	TGTGCCAGCAGCCCGGGACAGGGTGTAGAGACCCAGTACTTC	CASSPGQGVETQYF
.	TRBV15	TRBJ2-5	.	TGTGCCACCAGCAGAGGACAGGCACAAGAGACCCAGTACTTC	CATSRGQAQETQYF
.	TRBV9	TRBJ1-1	.	TGTGCCAGCAGCGTAGAACCGTTGAACACTGAAGCTTTCTTT	CASSVEPLNTEAFF
.	TRBV4-2	TRBJ2-3	.	TGTGCCAGCAGCCAGCCCCAGGGAGGGGGAACAGATACGCAGTATTTT	CASSQPQGGGTDTQYF
.	TRBV28	TRBJ2-2	.	TGTGCCAGCAGTAACGTGGGGGTAAACACCGGGGAGCTGTTTTTT	CASSNVGVNTGELFF
.	TRBV11-2	TRBJ1-2	.	TGTGCCAGCAGTCCGGTAGGGGGGTATAACTATGGCTACACCTTC	CASSPVGGYNYGYTF
TRBD2	TRBV19	TRBJ2-7	.	TGTGCCAGTAGTCAGGCGGGAGGGCCTTACGAGCAGTACTTC	CASSQAGGPYEQYF
.	TRBV30	TRBJ1-4	.	TGTGCCTGGATGGAGGCCGGTAATGAAAAACTGTTTTTT	CAWMEAGNEKLFF
.	TRBV7-9	TRBJ1-3	once	TGTGCCAGCAGCCCGACGGAGAGCTCTGGAAACACCATATATTTT	CASSPTESSGNTIYF
.	TRBV11-2	TRBJ2-3	.	TGTGCCAGCAGCCCTCTAAACCGGGATACGCAGTATTTT	CASSPLNRDTQYF
TRBD2	TRBV7-2	TRBJ2-7	.	TGTGCCAGCAGCTTACTAGCGGGGGGAACCTACGAGCAGTACTTC	CASSLLAGGTYEQYF
.	TRBV9	TRBJ1-1	.	TGTGCCAGCAGCGTAGTGGTACAGTCGGCGGCTGAAGCTTTCTTT	CASSVVVQSAAEAFF
TRBD1	TRBV30	TRBJ2-4	.	TGTGCCTCGACAGGGATTTTAGCCAAAAACATTCAGTACTTC	CASTGILAKNIQYF
.	TRBV4-1	TRBJ2-5	.	TGCGCCAGCAGCCAAGAAGGAGAGACCCAGTACTTC	CASSQEGETQYF
.	TRBV7-2	TRBJ2-2	.	TGTGCCAGCAGCTTAAGGCAGAACACCGGGGAGCTGTTTTTT	CASSLRQNTGELFF
TRBD2	TRBV18	TRBJ2-1	.	TGTGCCAGCTCACTGCTAGCGGACACTTTAGGCAATGAGCAGTTCTTC	CASSLLADTLGNEQFF
TRBD2	TRBV11-2	TRBJ2-1	.	TGTGCCAGCAGGATGAGCGGGGGGGGAAGGTACAATGAGCAGTTCTTC	CASRMSGGGRYNEQFF
.	TRBV10-3	TRBJ2-2	.	TGTGCCATCAGGGACTCAAGGGGGAACACCGGGGAGCTGTTTTTT	CAIRDSRGNTGELFF
.	TRBV28	TRBJ2-6	few	TGTGCCAGCAGTTCAAGGGAACAGGCCTCCTCTGGGGCCAACGTCCTGACTTTC	CASSSREQASSGANVLTF
.	TRBV11-1	TRBJ1-5	.	TGTGCCAGCAGCGTAAGTAGCAATCAGCCCCAGCATTTT	CASSVSSNQPQHF
TRBD1	TRBV11-2	TRBJ2-1	.	TGTGCCAGCAGCTTTGCAGGGGGCCGGTACAATGAGCAGTTCTTC	CASSFAGGRYNEQFF
.	TRBV7-2	TRBJ2-5	.	TGTGCCAGCAGCTGGGGGGCGGGCAGGGTCCAAGAGACCCAGTACTTC	CASSWGAGRVQETQYF
.	TRBV20-1	TRBJ2-3	.	TGCAGTGCCCCCGGTACGCAGTATTTT	CSAPGTQYF
.	TRBV5-1	TRBJ1-1	.	TGCGCCAGCAGCTTGATGACGGTTGGGGAGAACACTGAAGCTTTCTTT	CASSLMTVGENTEAFF